Listed below are T cell receptor beta chains from one sample, sequenced in a study of blood T cell repertoires in COVID-19. Sequencing used immunoSEQ multiplex PCR; TCRdb keeps in-frame clones, though not all of them. The table shows more than 95,000 clones, with 88% occurring only once. Sequenced: peripheral blood. The receptors derive from a man aged 45-65 years with acute or convalescent COVID-19. The CDR3 runs from the conserved cysteine through the conserved F or W. Fields, in order: D gene, clone size, V gene, J gene, CDR3 protein, CDR3 DNA. D genes are given only for firm matches. Clone size, where shown, is once, few, many, or a class for clones that have expanded.

D: TRBD1; size: .; V: TRBV6-5; J: TRBJ1-1; CDR3: CASSWGQGEGEAFF; DNA: TGTGCCAGCAGTTGGGGACAGGGGGAGGGTGAAGCTTTCTTT
D: TRBD2; size: .; V: TRBV5-1; J: TRBJ2-5; CDR3: CASSIAPGTTQETQYF; DNA: TGCGCCAGCAGCATCGCCCCCGGGACTACCCAAGAGACCCAGTACTTC
D: .; size: .; V: TRBV11-2; J: TRBJ1-5; CDR3: CASSLNGDSNQPQHF; DNA: TGTGCCAGCAGCTTGAACGGAGATAGCAATCAGCCCCAGCATTTT
D: .; size: many; V: TRBV6-4; J: TRBJ1-1; CDR3: CASSDSSLTEAFF; DNA: TGTGCCAGCAGTGACTCGAGTCTTACTGAAGCTTTCTTT
D: .; size: .; V: TRBV19; J: TRBJ2-7; CDR3: CASSQLLSSYEQYF; DNA: TGTGCCAGTAGTCAACTTTTGAGCTCCTACGAGCAGTACTTC
D: TRBD1; size: .; V: TRBV4-1; J: TRBJ2-1; CDR3: CASSPGQTQYNEQFF; DNA: TGCGCCAGCAGCCCGGGACAGACCCAATACAATGAGCAGTTCTTC
D: TRBD1; size: once; V: TRBV2; J: TRBJ2-7; CDR3: CASSPGTGSYEQYF; DNA: TGTGCCAGCAGTCCCGGGACAGGCTCCTACGAGCAGTACTTC
D: TRBD1; size: once; V: TRBV5-4; J: TRBJ2-1; CDR3: CASSPQGIFRNEQFF; DNA: TGTGCCAGCAGCCCACAGGGGATTTTTCGAAATGAGCAGTTCTTC
D: .; size: .; V: TRBV30; J: TRBJ1-2; CDR3: CAWSKGQSYGYTF; DNA: TGTGCCTGGAGTAAAGGACAAAGCTATGGCTACACCTTC
D: TRBD1; size: .; V: TRBV10-2; J: TRBJ1-3; CDR3: CASSTGQEGNTIYF; DNA: TGCGCCAGCAGTACCGGACAGGAAGGAAACACCATATATTTT
D: .; size: few; V: TRBV5-1; J: TRBJ2-3; CDR3: CASSLGGRTFTDTQYF; DNA: TGCGCCAGCAGCTTGGGCGGCAGAACTTTCACAGATACGCAGTATTTT
D: .; size: .; V: TRBV7-9; J: TRBJ2-7; CDR3: CASSTTEDHEQYF; DNA: TGTGCCAGCAGCACGACAGAAGACCACGAGCAGTACTTC
D: .; size: .; V: TRBV4-2; J: TRBJ2-7; CDR3: CASSQDLLYEQYF; DNA: TGTGCCAGCAGCCAAGACCTCCTTTACGAGCAGTACTTC
D: .; size: .; V: TRBV19; J: TRBJ2-1; CDR3: CASSIRGGQAYNEQFF; DNA: TGTGCCAGTAGTATACGAGGTGGTCAAGCCTACAATGAGCAGTTCTTC
D: .; size: few; V: TRBV12-5; J: TRBJ1-1; CDR3: CASGEGSTEAFF; DNA: TGTGCTAGTGGGGAGGGCAGCACTGAAGCTTTCTTT
D: .; size: .; V: TRBV19; J: TRBJ1-1; CDR3: CASSFPGTLNTEAFF; DNA: TGTGCCAGTAGTTTCCCCGGGACATTGAACACTGAAGCTTTCTTT
D: TRBD1; size: .; V: TRBV5-6; J: TRBJ1-6; CDR3: CASSFDRGNSPLHF; DNA: TGTGCCAGCAGCTTTGACAGGGGGAATTCACCCCTCCACTTT
D: TRBD2; size: .; V: TRBV6-2/TRBV6-3; J: TRBJ2-6; CDR3: CASTPRGGSVGANVLTF; DNA: TGTGCCAGCACCCCTAGGGGCGGGAGTGTTGGGGCCAACGTCCTGACTTTC
D: TRBD2; size: few; V: TRBV4-2; J: TRBJ2-7; CDR3: CASSQELAGGPGEQYF; DNA: TGTGCCAGCAGCCAGGAACTAGCGGGAGGGCCGGGGGAGCAGTACTTC
D: TRBD1; size: .; V: TRBV6-5; J: TRBJ2-1; CDR3: CASRLQGAGGNEQFF; DNA: TGTGCCAGCAGGCTACAGGGGGCAGGGGGGAATGAGCAGTTCTTC
D: .; size: .; V: TRBV5-4; J: TRBJ2-7; CDR3: CASSPDSFREQYF; DNA: TGTGCCAGCAGTCCGGACAGTTTTAGGGAGCAGTACTTC
D: TRBD1; size: .; V: TRBV19; J: TRBJ1-1; CDR3: CATGQGNTEAFF; DNA: TGTGCCACCGGACAGGGGAACACTGAAGCTTTCTTT
D: TRBD1; size: .; V: TRBV23-1; J: TRBJ1-2; CDR3: CASSQHPGQGAGGYTF; DNA: TGCGCCAGCAGTCAACACCCGGGACAGGGGGCTGGCGGCTACACCTTC
D: TRBD1; size: .; V: TRBV4-1; J: TRBJ1-2; CDR3: CASSRPQGANVGYTF; DNA: TGCGCCAGCAGCCGCCCACAGGGGGCTAATGTTGGCTACACCTTC
D: .; size: .; V: TRBV5-6; J: TRBJ2-1; CDR3: CASSLEQGLGVPSYNEQFF; DNA: TGTGCCAGCAGCTTGGAACAGGGTCTCGGGGTACCCTCCTACAATGAGCAGTTCTTC
D: .; size: .; V: TRBV5-1; J: TRBJ1-5; CDR3: CASSLYAGQPQHF; DNA: TGCGCCAGCAGCTTATATGCGGGTCAGCCCCAGCATTTT
D: .; size: .; V: TRBV24-1; J: TRBJ2-7; CDR3: CATSDFRAPYEQYF; DNA: TGTGCCACCAGTGATTTCAGGGCCCCTTACGAGCAGTACTTC
D: TRBD1; size: .; V: TRBV6-4; J: TRBJ1-1; CDR3: CASSASFGTVSQAFF; DNA: TGTGCCAGCAGTGCCTCGTTCGGGACAGTCTCTCAAGCTTTCTTT
D: .; size: .; V: TRBV5-1; J: TRBJ1-1; CDR3: CASSYSQGYTEAFF; DNA: TGCGCCAGCAGCTACTCCCAGGGATACACTGAAGCTTTCTTT
D: .; size: .; V: TRBV7-9; J: TRBJ1-2; CDR3: CASSLRTGYGYTF; DNA: TGTGCCAGCAGCTTAAGAACTGGCTATGGCTACACCTTC
D: TRBD1; size: .; V: TRBV12-3/TRBV12-4; J: TRBJ1-3; CDR3: CAGRQGSGNTIYF; DNA: TGTGCCGGCCGACAGGGATCTGGAAACACCATATATTTT
D: TRBD2; size: few; V: TRBV7-9; J: TRBJ2-3; CDR3: CASSLDVGLAGAGTDTQYF; DNA: TGTGCCAGCAGCTTAGACGTGGGGCTAGCGGGAGCGGGCACAGATACGCAGTATTTT
D: .; size: .; V: TRBV29-1; J: TRBJ1-1; CDR3: CSAVTLSGTEAFF; DNA: TGCAGCGCCGTGACCCTCAGCGGGACTGAAGCTTTCTTT
D: .; size: .; V: TRBV9; J: TRBJ2-2; CDR3: CASAGDTGELFF; DNA: TGTGCCAGCGCCGGAGACACCGGGGAGCTGTTTTTT
D: .; size: .; V: TRBV5-5; J: TRBJ2-3; CDR3: CASSLAARTGTDTQYF; DNA: TGTGCCAGCAGCTTGGCAGCTCGGACGGGGACAGATACGCAGTATTTT
D: .; size: few; V: TRBV27; J: TRBJ1-5; CDR3: CASSLSGGFSNQPQHF; DNA: TGTGCCAGCAGTTTAAGCGGAGGATTCAGCAATCAGCCCCAGCATTTT
D: TRBD1; size: .; V: TRBV30; J: TRBJ2-3; CDR3: CAWSRGTGDTQYF; DNA: TGTGCCTGGAGTCGGGGGACAGGTGACACGCAGTATTTT
D: TRBD1; size: .; V: TRBV19; J: TRBJ1-2; CDR3: CASSIDRDRGSYTF; DNA: TGTGCCAGTAGTATAGACCGAGACAGGGGTAGCTACACCTTC
D: TRBD2; size: once; V: TRBV19; J: TRBJ2-2; CDR3: CASSMGLAGGVTGELFF; DNA: TGTGCCAGTAGTATGGGACTAGCGGGAGGTGTAACCGGGGAGCTGTTTTTT
D: TRBD2; size: .; V: TRBV5-1; J: TRBJ2-3; CDR3: CASSLAEAGGSADTQYF; DNA: TGCGCCAGCAGCTTGGCAGAAGCGGGAGGCAGCGCAGATACGCAGTATTTT
D: .; size: .; V: TRBV3-1/TRBV3-2; J: TRBJ1-2; CDR3: CASSQARGLNYGYTF; DNA: TGTGCCAGCAGCCAAGCGCGGGGCCTGAACTATGGCTACACCTTC